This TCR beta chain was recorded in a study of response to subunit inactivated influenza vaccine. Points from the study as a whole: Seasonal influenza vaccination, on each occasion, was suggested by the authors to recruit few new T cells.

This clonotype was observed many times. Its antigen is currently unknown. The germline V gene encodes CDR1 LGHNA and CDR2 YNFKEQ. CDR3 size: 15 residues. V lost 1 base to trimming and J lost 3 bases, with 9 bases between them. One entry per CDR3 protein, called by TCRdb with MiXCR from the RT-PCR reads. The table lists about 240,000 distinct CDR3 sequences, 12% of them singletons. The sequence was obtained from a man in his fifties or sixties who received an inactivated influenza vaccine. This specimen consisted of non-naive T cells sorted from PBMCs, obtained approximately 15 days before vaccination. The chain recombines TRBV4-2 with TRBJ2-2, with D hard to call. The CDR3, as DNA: TGTGCCAGCAGCCAAGGGGTTCGTGACACCGGGGAGCTGTTTTTT. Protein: CASSQGVRDTGELFF.